This T cell receptor beta chain was observed in a study of blood T cell repertoires in COVID-19. Cohort assignment relied on participant-reported clinical history. In Cohort 3, a recovered donor had either two negative PCRs, clearance, or symptom resolution. This clone came up once. The germline CDR1 and CDR2 sequences are SGHTA and FQGNSA. The CDR3 spans 15 residues. V was cut by 7 bases and J by 0 bases, with 13 bases left in between. Here immunoSEQ multiplex PCR was the method, and the copy in TCRdb shows in-frame clones only, minus some. The table records 360,000 or so clones, nearly 90% of them present only once.

The chain combines TRBV7-2 with TRBJ1-3; tentatively, D is TRBD1 (6 bases). Material for sequencing was PBMCs or T cells enriched from blood (not recorded which). The receptor was isolated from a woman aged 25 to 45 who had recovered from COVID-19. The CDR3 loop reads CASIRQDLSGNTIYF. In nucleotides, the CDR3 is TGTGCCAGCATAAGACAGGACCTCTCTGGAAACACCATATATTTT.